This T cell receptor beta chain was sequenced in a study of blood T cell repertoires in COVID-19. Study details: The cDNA or gDNA used as material had been derived from T cells, B-cell-depleted T cells, or PBMCs.

In Cohort 3, a recovered donor had either two negative PCRs, clearance, or symptom resolution. Original data processing: The assay estimated nucleated cells by amplifying reference gene primers. Sequenced by immunoSEQ multiplex PCR; TCRdb stores in-frame clones only, minus some. For V, J and clone size, that table is used; D and trimming come from the DNA. The sample lists about 190,000 clones, about 88% seen once, with roughly 3.2% in the top ten. In germline, CDR1 is ENHRY, CDR2 SYGVKD. V lost 11 bases to trimming and J lost 4 bases; unmatched junction nucleotides: 7. The CDR3 is 14 residues long. V gene TRBV10-3 combines with J gene TRBJ1-3, with TRBD1 matching over 11 bases. Source material: PBMCs or T cells enriched from blood (not recorded which). The receptor was derived from a woman in her twenties or thirties who had recovered from COVID-19. The CDR3 here is CAAGQGARGNTIYF. In DNA, the CDR3 is TGTGCCGCAGGACAGGGGGCGCGCGGAAACACCATATATTTT.